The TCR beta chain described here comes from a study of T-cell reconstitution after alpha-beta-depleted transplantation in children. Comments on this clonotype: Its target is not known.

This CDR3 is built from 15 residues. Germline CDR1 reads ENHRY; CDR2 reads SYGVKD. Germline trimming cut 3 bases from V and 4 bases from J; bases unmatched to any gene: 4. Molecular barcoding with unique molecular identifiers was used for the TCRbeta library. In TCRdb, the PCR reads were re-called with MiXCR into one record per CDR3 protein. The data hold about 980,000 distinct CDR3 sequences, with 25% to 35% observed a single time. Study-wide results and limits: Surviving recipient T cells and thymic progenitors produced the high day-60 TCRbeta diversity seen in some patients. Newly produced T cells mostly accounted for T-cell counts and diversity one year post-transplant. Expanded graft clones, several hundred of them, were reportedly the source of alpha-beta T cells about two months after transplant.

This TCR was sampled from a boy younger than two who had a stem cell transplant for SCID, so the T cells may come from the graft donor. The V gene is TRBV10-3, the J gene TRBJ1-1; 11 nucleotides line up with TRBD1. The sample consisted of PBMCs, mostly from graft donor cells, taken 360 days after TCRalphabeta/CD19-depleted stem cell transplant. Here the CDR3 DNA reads TGTGCCATCAGTGAAACCGGGACAGGGGGCACTGAAGCTTTCTTT. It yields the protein CAISETGTGGTEAFF.